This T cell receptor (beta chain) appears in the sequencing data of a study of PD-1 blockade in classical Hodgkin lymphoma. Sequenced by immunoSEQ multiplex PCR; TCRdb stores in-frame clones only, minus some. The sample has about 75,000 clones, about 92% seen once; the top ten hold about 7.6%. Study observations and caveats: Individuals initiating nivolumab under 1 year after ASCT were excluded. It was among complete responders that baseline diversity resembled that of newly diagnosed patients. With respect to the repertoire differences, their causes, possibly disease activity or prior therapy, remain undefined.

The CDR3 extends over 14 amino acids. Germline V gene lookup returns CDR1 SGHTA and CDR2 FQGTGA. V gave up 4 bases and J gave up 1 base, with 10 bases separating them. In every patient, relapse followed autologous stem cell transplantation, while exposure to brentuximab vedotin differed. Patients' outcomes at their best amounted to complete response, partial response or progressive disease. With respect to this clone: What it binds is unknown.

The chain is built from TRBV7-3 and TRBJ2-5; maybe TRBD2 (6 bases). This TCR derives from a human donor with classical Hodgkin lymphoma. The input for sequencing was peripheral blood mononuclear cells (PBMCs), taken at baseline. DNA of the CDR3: TGTGCCAGCAGCTCCGGGGGAGTCCAAGAGACCCAGTACTTC. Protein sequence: CASSSGGVQETQYF. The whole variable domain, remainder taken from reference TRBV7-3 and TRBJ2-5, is GAGVSQTPSNKVTEKGKYVELRCDPISGHTALYWYRQSLGQGPEFLIYFQGTGAADDSGLPNDRFFAVRPEGSVSTLKIQRTERGDSAVYLCASSSGGVQETQYFGPGTRLLVL.